This TCR beta chain was obtained from a study of T cell responses to AZD1222 COVID-19 vaccine. In regard to this clone: Antigen: not known.

Study-level results: AZD1222 recipients seropositive at baseline numbered only five to seven. The span of vaccine-associated CD4 TCRs extended across spike, with dominance at 160-218 and 743-854. Spike-specific TCR breadth rose after two AZD1222 doses, and depth rose as well.

The data were produced by immunoSEQ multiplex PCR, yet TCRdb's version contains in-frame clones alone and is incomplete. This table has more than 150,000 clones, approximately 90% appearing once. Germline V lookup: CDR1 LNHDA, CDR2 SQIVND (reference sequence). The CDR3 is made up of 15 amino acids. Trimming removed 7 bases from V and 4 bases from J; junction bases left unmatched: 5. The sequences come from peripheral blood, collected on day 0 of AZD1222 vaccination. This receptor was taken from an adult in good health. The V gene is TRBV19, the J gene TRBJ1-5; 12 bases align to TRBD1. CDR3 protein: CASTWDRGRNQPQHF. For the CDR3, the DNA is TGTGCCAGTACCTGGGACAGGGGGCGGAATCAGCCCCAGCATTTT.